Each of the 16 T cell receptor beta chains below was sequenced from the same sample in a study of cytomegalovirus exposure and HLA in healthy donors. The PCR used 60 Vbeta and 13 Jbeta primers. The assay was immunoSEQ multiplex PCR, and TCRdb's table has in-frame clones only and misses some. This sample has over 150,000 clones, with around 77% found just once. The sequenced sample was PBMCs. The receptor source for this set is a man in his sixties in good health and CMV-seronegative.

V and J are TRBV19 and TRBJ1-6; 9 nucleotides match TRBD1. With V trimmed by 4 bases and J by 6 bases, 10 bases remained unmatched. The CDR3 runs 17 residues. Germline V CDR1 and CDR2: LNHDA, SQIVND (reference sequence). The CDR3 nucleotides read TGTGCCAGTAGTACGCGGCCACAGGGGGCGGCTAATTCACCCCTCCACTTT. Protein: CASSTRPQGAANSPLHF.

The V and J genes are TRBV5-1 and TRBJ1-4; a weak D match, TRBD1 (6 bases). V lost 3 bases and J lost 0, with 18 bases in between. Germline CDR1 is SGHRS and CDR2 is YFSETQ. CDR3 size: 18 residues. The CDR3 nucleotides read TGCGCCAGCAGCTCTTCCCCGGGACACGCCACAACTAATGAAAAACTGTTTTTT. Its protein is CASSSSPGHATTNEKLFF.

The chain employs TRBV4-1 and TRBJ2-2; 9 bases map to TRBD1. CDR1 MGHRA and CDR2 YSYEKL come from the germline V gene. V was clipped by 5 bases and J by 4 bases; unmatched bases: 5. This CDR3 has 15 amino acids. For the CDR3, the DNA is TGCGCCAGCAGCAGGGGACAGGGACCCACCGGGGAGCTGTTTTTT. Translating it yields CASSRGQGPTGELFF.

The chain links TRBV30 to TRBJ1-4; TRBD1 is a possible D gene (6 bases). Germline V gives CDR1 GTSNPN, CDR2 SVGIG (reference sequence). Trimming shortened V by 4 bases and J by 5 bases, and 20 bases separated the two germline ends. The CDR3 is 16 residues long. The DNA for the CDR3 is TGTGCCTGGAACGGAGGTGTTAGACAGGCCAATGAAAAACTGTTTTTT. Amino acids: CAWNGGVRQANEKLFF.

This chain connects TRBV7-9 to TRBJ1-2; TRBD1 matches at 7 bases. Trimming cost V 5 bases and J 1 base; bases outside gene matches: 4. Germline CDR1 SEHNR, CDR2 FQNEAQ (reference sequence). This CDR3 comprises 14 residues. CDR3 coding DNA: TGTGCCAGCAGCCGCCGACAGGGTAACTATGGCTACACCTTC. As protein: CASSRRQGNYGYTF.

This clone was counted between two and nine times. The V call is TRBV11-3, the J call TRBJ2-7, with 7 bases that match TRBD1. Germline V gene lookup returns CDR1 SGHNT and CDR2 YENEEA. V lost 5 bases, J lost 1 base, and 14 bases stayed unmatched. The CDR3 runs 17 residues. CDR3 DNA sequence: TGTGCCAGCAGCCCGCCGATCAACAGGGGTCTATCCTACGAGCAGTACTTC. Translation gives CASSPPINRGLSYEQYF.

Worth noting for this clone: Other DNA sequences in the same sample also yield this CDR3. V is TRBV28 and J is TRBJ2-7; unclear D gene. Trimming pared 2 bases from V and 0 bases from J, leaving 14 bases between. The germline CDR1 and CDR2 sequences are MDHEN and SYDVKM. The length of the CDR3 is 16 residues. CDR3 bases: TGTGCCAGCAGTTTAAGCCTTGGTTGGAGCTCCTACGAGCAGTACTTC. It is translated as CASSLSLGWSSYEQYF.

The J gene is TRBJ1-2, the V gene TRBV28; D is unresolved. V was clipped by 2 bases and J by 4 bases, with 11 bases between them. Germline CDR1 MDHEN, CDR2 SYDVKM. CDR3 size: 14 residues. For the CDR3, the DNA is TGTGCCAGCAGTTTAGGGGAGACATTCTATGGCTACACCTTC. Translating it yields CASSLGETFYGYTF.

The chain links TRBV27 to TRBJ2-2, with D tentatively TRBD1 (6 bases). V dropped 4 bases and J dropped 5 bases, with 17 bases sitting between them. CDR1 and CDR2 (germline): MNHEY, SMNVEV (reference sequence). The CDR3 runs to 16 residues. The CDR3 DNA reads as TGTGCCAGCAGTTGGGGGACATCGCCAGGAACCGGGGAGCTGTTTTTT. Translation: CASSWGTSPGTGELFF.

The chain is built from TRBV5-8 and TRBJ1-2; D uncertain. V was clipped by 1 base and J by 4 bases, with 17 bases between them. CDR1 and CDR2 (germline): SGHTS, YDEGEE. The CDR3 length is 16 residues. CDR3 nucleotides: TGTGCCAGCAGCTTGCTGACCACTTTGTCAGGCTATGGCTACACCTTC. Its protein is CASSLLTTLSGYGYTF.

The chain links TRBV6-5 to TRBJ1-6; D not certain. CDR3 size: 14 residues. Germline CDR1 reads MNHEY; CDR2 reads SVGAGI. V lost 8 bases and J 6 bases, leaving 14 bases between the germline ends. CDR3 bases: TGTGCCAGCTCGACACACTTGGGTAATTCACCCCTCCACTTT. Protein sequence: CASSTHLGNSPLHF.

This chain links TRBV18 with TRBJ1-1; 10 bases map to TRBD1. The CDR3 is 15 residues long. In germline, CDR1 is KGHSH, CDR2 LQKENI. The J segment lost 3 bases and the V segment lost 3 bases, leaving 4 bases of the junction unmatched. The CDR3 DNA reads as TGTGCCAGCTCACCCGCCGGGACAGGGGACACTGAAGCTTTCTTT. As protein: CASSPAGTGDTEAFF.

This sequence joins TRBV5-1 and TRBJ2-7, with TRBD1 matching 10 bases. Germline lookup yields CDR1 SGHRS and CDR2 YFSETQ. Trimming at V came to 2 bases and at J to 6 bases, leaving 11 bases not matched to a gene. The CDR3 has 16 residues. The CDR3 DNA follows: TGCGCCAGCAGCTTACAAACCGGGACAGGGGTGTCCGAGCAGTACTTC. Protein sequence: CASSLQTGTGVSEQYF.

This clone was recorded a few times. The V gene is TRBV4-3, the J gene TRBJ2-1; possibly TRBD1 for D (7 bases). CDR3 length equals 14 residues. The germline CDR1 and CDR2 sequences are LGHNA and YSLEER. The V end was cut by 4 bases, the J end by 8 bases, with 15 bases between. In nucleotides, the CDR3 is TGCGCCAGCAGCCCACAGACAGGGAGGCATGAGCAGTTCTTC. Amino acid sequence: CASSPQTGRHEQFF.

This clone was seen a few times. The chain has TRBV5-1 and TRBJ2-7, with D possibly being TRBD2 (6 bases). Germline loops: CDR1 SGHRS, CDR2 YFSETQ. The V gene lost 2 bases and the J gene lost 6 bases, with 12 bases spanning the gap. The CDR3 loop spans 13 amino acids. CDR3 DNA sequence: TGCGCCAGCAGCTTCACAGGAGGGCGCGAGCAGTACTTC. Protein product: CASSFTGGREQYF. The entire variable domain, with the rest obtained from reference TRBV5-1 and TRBJ2-7, is as follows: KAGVTQTPRYLIKTRGQQVTLSCSPISGHRSVSWYQQTPGQGLQFLFEYFSETQRNKGNFPGRFSGRQFSNSRSEMNVSTLELGDSALYLCASSFTGGREQYFGPGTRLTVT.

This clone turned up a few times. The genes are TRBV7-8 and TRBJ1-6; TRBD1 is a possible D gene (6 bases). This CDR3 has 15 residues. V dropped 5 bases and J dropped 7 bases, with 15 bases sitting between them. Looked up from germline, CDR1 is SGHVS and CDR2 is FQNEAQ. CDR3 region: CASSPNRVGNSPLHF. For the CDR3, the DNA is TGTGCCAGCAGCCCTAACAGGGTGGGGAATTCACCCCTCCACTTT. The complete variable domain, with remaining parts taken from reference TRBV7-8 and TRBJ1-6, reads GAGVSQSPRYKVAKRGQDVALRCDPISGHVSLFWYQQALGQGPEFLTYFQNEAQLDKSGLPSDRFFAERPEGSVSTLKIQRTQQEDSAVYLCASSPNRVGNSPLHFGNGTRLTVT.